Listed here are 26 T cell receptor beta chains from one sample, sequenced in a study of blood T cells in healthy people across ages. Next came a second PCR, run for about 7 to 11 cycles, which used a sample-barcoded 5' primer along with a J-beta primer mix. One entry per CDR3 protein results from TCRdb running MiXCR on the 5' RACE reads. The sample has hundreds of thousands of distinct CDR3 sequences; 58% are singletons. Sequenced: blood. The receptors were gathered from a man aged 55 to 69 in good health.

This chain links TRBV27 with TRBJ2-7; 12 bases match TRBD1. The junction had 12 bases not matched to a gene; V was cut back by 5 bases and J by 7 bases. Germline loops: CDR1 MNHEY, CDR2 SMNVEV (reference sequence). The CDR3 loop spans 16 amino acids. CDR3 protein: CASSRLPGQGAREQYF. CDR3 nucleotides: TGTGCCAGCAGTCGGTTACCGGGACAGGGGGCGCGGGAGCAGTACTTC.

The chain combines TRBV20-1 with TRBJ2-5, with 7 bases aligning to TRBD2. Per germline, CDR1 DFQATT and CDR2 SNEGSKA (reference sequence). This CDR3 contains 16 residues. After removal of 0 bases from V and 1 base from J, the junction contained 8 bases not matched to a gene. The CDR3 reads CSARDLRRGFQETQYF. The CDR3 coding sequence is TGCAGTGCTAGAGATCTTCGGCGGGGGTTCCAAGAGACCCAGTACTTC.

This sequence joins TRBV12-3 or TRBV12-4 and TRBJ2-2; 7 bases align to TRBD2. V lost 4 bases, J lost 3 bases, and 5 bases stayed unmatched. The CDR3 sequence is 15 residues long. The CDR3: CASSWGGDYTGELFF. In nucleotides, the CDR3 is TGTGCCAGCAGTTGGGGAGGGGATTACACCGGGGAGCTGTTTTTT.

This clonotype has a handful of counts. The V and J genes are TRBV10-1 and TRBJ2-7; TRBD2 matches at 12 bases. The tail of the sequence fits TRBJ2-5 better, so the J call may be wrong. CDR1 WNHNN and CDR2 SYGVQD come from the germline V gene (reference sequence). This CDR3 contains 14 residues. CDR3 bases: TGCGCCAGCAGTGAGCGGACTAGCGGGGCGACCCAGTACTTC. Protein sequence: CASSERTSGATQYF.

This chain uses TRBV28 with TRBJ2-2; 10 nucleotides match TRBD1. Germline V lookup: CDR1 MDHEN, CDR2 SYDVKM. V dropped 3 bases and J dropped 6; count of bases not matched to a gene: 4. The length of the CDR3 is 15 residues. The CDR3 DNA reads as TGTGCCAGCAGTTTCCCGGGACAGGGGTCCGGGGAGCTGTTTTTT. Translation: CASSFPGQGSGELFF.

The chain carries TRBV29-1 and TRBJ2-5, with D maybe TRBD2 (5 bases). CDR3 size: 11 residues. The germline V and J ends were trimmed by 0 bases and 11 bases, with 10 bases remaining between them. From germline, CDR1 is SQVTM and CDR2 ANQGSEA. In DNA form, the CDR3 reads TGCAGCGTTGAAGAGAGAAGGGAGCAGTACTTC. Translating it yields CSVEERREQYF. The entire variable domain, with the rest obtained from reference TRBV29-1 and TRBJ2-5, is as follows: SAVISQKPSRDICQRGTSLTIQCQVDSQVTMMFWYRQQPGQSLTLIATANQGSEATYESGFVIDKFPISRPNLTFSTLTVSNMSPEDSSIYLCSVEERREQYFGPGTRLLVL.

This clonotype occurred a few times. One base away lies a much larger clone, so this may be a sequencing read error. V usage is TRBV29-1 and J usage is TRBJ2-1, with D unclear. The J call is uncertain, as TRBJ2-7 better fits the DNA end. The germline V gene encodes CDR1 SQVTM and CDR2 ANQGSEA. The CDR3 loop spans 14 amino acids. The CDR3 DNA is TGCAGCGTTGAGGTCGGAAGAGTCTACAATGAGCAGTACTTC. Protein product: CSVEVGRVYNEQYF.

The chain joins TRBV12-3 or TRBV12-4 to TRBJ1-6; D gene uncertain. V shed 6 bases and J shed 1 base, with 10 bases lying between them. CDR3 length: 15 residues. CDR3 in DNA: TGTGCCAGCAGAATCACAGCTTCCTATAATTCACCCCTCCACTTT. This encodes CASRITASYNSPLHF.

The CDR3 protein is CSATLSSGAYNEQYF. The CDR3 nucleotides are TGCAGTGCCACCCTTTCTAGCGGGGCGTACAATGAGCAGTACTTC. The V gene is TRBV20-1, the J gene TRBJ2-1, with 9 bases lining up with TRBD2. The DNA matches TRBJ2-7 better at its end, which makes the J call doubtful. CDR1 and CDR2 (germline): DFQATT, SNEGSKA (reference sequence). CDR3 length: 15 residues.

The chain combines TRBV7-2 with TRBJ1-1, with D uncertain. Per the germline V gene, CDR1 is SGHTA and CDR2 is FQGNSA. The CDR3 is 14 amino acids. Deletions cut 10 bases from V and 1 base from J, with 16 bases between. CDR3 DNA sequence: TGTGCCACGAGAGCGGGGAGGAAGAACACTGAAGCTTTCTTT. Translated, it gives CATRAGRKNTEAFF.

The rearrangement joins TRBV24-1 to TRBJ2-3, with 13 bases fitting TRBD2. V was pared by 2 bases and J by 4 bases, with 5 bases of the junction left unmatched. CDR1 and CDR2 from the germline V gene are KGHDR and SFDVKD. The CDR3 runs 17 residues. The chain's CDR3 is CATSDWGLAGSADTQYF. The DNA of the CDR3 is TGTGCCACCAGTGATTGGGGACTAGCGGGGAGCGCAGATACGCAGTATTTT.

This clonotype was picked up a small number of times. V usage is TRBV10-3 and J usage is TRBJ2-3; TRBD1 matches 9 bases. This CDR3 spans 16 amino acids. Germline CDR1 ENHRY, CDR2 SYGVKD. V lost 3 bases to trimming and J lost 1 base; unmatched junction nucleotides: 5. The CDR3 DNA follows: TGTGCCATCAGTGATCCGGGACAGGGAGGCACAGATACGCAGTATTTT. Translating gives CAISDPGQGGTDTQYF.

This clonotype has a handful of counts. This chain uses TRBV7-8 with TRBJ2-3; 10 nucleotides align to TRBD2. Per the germline V gene, CDR1 is SGHVS and CDR2 is FQNEAQ. After removal of 4 bases from V and 7 bases from J, the junction contained 14 bases not matched to a gene. This CDR3 region has 17 residues. This CDR3 reads CASSYLLAGTSVYTQYF. In nucleotides, the CDR3 is TGTGCCAGCAGCTACCTCCTAGCGGGGACTAGCGTGTATACGCAGTATTTT.

This clonotype was detected many times. The V and J genes are TRBV20-1 and TRBJ2-1; D is unresolved. The CDR3 runs to 14 residues. CDR1 DFQATT and CDR2 SNEGSKA come from the germline V gene (reference sequence). Trimming took off 1 base at V and 2 bases at J, with 9 bases between the two ends. CDR3 coding DNA: TGCAGTGCTAGAGGCGGCGGTGCCTACAATGAGCAGTTCTTC. Translation: CSARGGGAYNEQFF.

This chain uses TRBV20-1 with TRBJ1-2; 8 bases match TRBD1. The CDR3 contains 14 residues. V was clipped by 6 bases and J by 0 bases; unmatched bases: 6. Looked up from germline, CDR1 is DFQATT and CDR2 is SNEGSKA (reference sequence). The CDR3 DNA is TGCAGTGCCCCTCCGGACAGGGCTAACTATGGCTACACCTTC. Encoded protein: CSAPPDRANYGYTF.

V gene TRBV29-1 combines with J gene TRBJ2-3; the D gene could be TRBD1 or TRBD2 (5 bases each). V lost 3 bases to trimming and J lost 2 bases, with 12 bases between them. Germline V gene lookup returns CDR1 SQVTM and CDR2 ANQGSEA. This CDR3 contains 14 residues. The CDR3 region is CSVDYGAFTDTQYF. CDR3 DNA: TGCAGCGTTGATTACGGGGCCTTCACAGATACGCAGTATTTT.

This chain links TRBV6-1 with TRBJ2-7; 7 bases are shared with TRBD1. This CDR3 has 15 amino acids. Germline CDR1 MNHNS, CDR2 SASEGT. V dropped 6 bases and J dropped 4; count of bases not matched to a gene: 12. CDR3 in DNA: TGTGCCAGCAGCTACGACAGGGACCCTTTGTACGAGCAGTACTTC. Translation gives CASSYDRDPLYEQYF.

The chain has TRBV20-1 and TRBJ2-5, with 7 bases identical to TRBD2. Germline CDR1 is DFQATT and CDR2 is SNEGSKA (reference sequence). V gave up 3 bases and J gave up 4 bases; unmatched junction bases: 8. CDR3 size: 14 residues. DNA of the CDR3: TGCAGTGCTAGGAGGCGGGGAGGGACAGAGACCCAGTACTTC. Translation gives CSARRRGGTETQYF.

The rearrangement joins TRBV12-3 or TRBV12-4 to TRBJ1-6, with 10 positions matching TRBD1. V lost 4 bases to trimming and J lost 8 bases; unmatched junction nucleotides: 5. The CDR3 has 15 amino acids. CDR3 sequence (DNA): TGTGCCAGCAGTTCTCGGACAGGGGGTGATTCACCCCTCCACTTT. It translates to CASSSRTGGDSPLHF.

The rearrangement uses TRBV7-9 and TRBJ1-2, with TRBD1 identical over 7 bases. With 6 bases clipped from V and 8 bases from J, the junction kept 6 bases outside the gene matches. Germline CDR1 and CDR2: SEHNR and FQNEAQ (reference sequence). The length of the CDR3 is 12 residues. The CDR3 here is CASRRTGEGYTF. DNA of the CDR3: TGTGCCAGCAGACGGACAGGAGAAGGCTACACCTTC.

This rearrangement joins TRBV29-1 to TRBJ2-1; D is undetermined. CDR3 size: 13 residues. V lost 2 bases, J lost 6 bases, and 11 bases lay in between. Germline-derived CDR1 and CDR2 are SQVTM and ANQGSEA. This CDR3 is CSVEFVATNEQFF. The CDR3 nucleotides read TGCAGCGTTGAATTTGTAGCAACCAATGAGCAGTTCTTC.

The chain uses TRBV6-1 and TRBJ2-6; a possible D gene is TRBD2 (7 bases). The V and J ends lost 7 bases and 9 bases respectively, with 16 bases between them. CDR1 is MNHNS, CDR2 SASEGT, per germline. CDR3 length: 14 amino acids. Here the CDR3 reads CASTLEGGFNVLTF. In DNA form, the CDR3 reads TGTGCCAGCACGTTGGAGGGGGGGTTCAACGTCCTGACTTTC.

This clonotype was seen at least ten times. V usage is TRBV6-1 and J usage is TRBJ2-1, with 7 bases matching TRBD2. The CDR3 sequence is 14 residues long. The germline V gene has CDR1 MNHNS and CDR2 SASEGT. V dropped 8 bases and J dropped 0; count of bases not matched to a gene: 4. CDR3 in DNA: TGTGCCAGCGAAGCGGGACGCTCCTACAATGAGCAGTTCTTC. As protein: CASEAGRSYNEQFF.

This clonotype was seen just once. The chain employs TRBV20-1 and TRBJ2-5, with D possibly being TRBD1 (7 bases). This CDR3 spans 14 amino acids. V shed 4 bases and J shed 5 bases, with 17 bases lying between them. CDR1 is DFQATT, CDR2 SNEGSKA, per germline (reference sequence). This chain's CDR3 is CSATRTGRGETQYF. In nucleotides, the CDR3 is TGCAGTGCTACCCGGACAGGTCGGGGGGAGACCCAGTACTTC.

This chain links TRBV19 with TRBJ2-1; D tentatively fits TRBD1 or TRBD2 (5 bases each). With 7 bases removed from V and 6 bases from J, the gap between germline ends came to 19 bases. This CDR3 is built from 15 residues. The V gene's germline CDR1 is LNHDA and CDR2 SQIVND (reference sequence). CDR3 protein: CASKWEGTPSNEQFF. CDR3 DNA sequence: TGTGCCAGTAAGTGGGAAGGGACGCCTTCCAATGAGCAGTTCTTC.

V gene TRBV20-1 combines with J gene TRBJ1-6; tentative D call: TRBD1 (6 bases). Germline lookup yields CDR1 DFQATT and CDR2 SNEGSKA (reference sequence). The CDR3 covers 13 residues. The V gene lost 0 bases and the J gene lost 7 bases, with 7 bases spanning the gap. The CDR3 here is CSAREQGNSPLHF. DNA of the CDR3: TGCAGTGCTAGAGAGCAGGGGAATTCACCCCTCCACTTT.